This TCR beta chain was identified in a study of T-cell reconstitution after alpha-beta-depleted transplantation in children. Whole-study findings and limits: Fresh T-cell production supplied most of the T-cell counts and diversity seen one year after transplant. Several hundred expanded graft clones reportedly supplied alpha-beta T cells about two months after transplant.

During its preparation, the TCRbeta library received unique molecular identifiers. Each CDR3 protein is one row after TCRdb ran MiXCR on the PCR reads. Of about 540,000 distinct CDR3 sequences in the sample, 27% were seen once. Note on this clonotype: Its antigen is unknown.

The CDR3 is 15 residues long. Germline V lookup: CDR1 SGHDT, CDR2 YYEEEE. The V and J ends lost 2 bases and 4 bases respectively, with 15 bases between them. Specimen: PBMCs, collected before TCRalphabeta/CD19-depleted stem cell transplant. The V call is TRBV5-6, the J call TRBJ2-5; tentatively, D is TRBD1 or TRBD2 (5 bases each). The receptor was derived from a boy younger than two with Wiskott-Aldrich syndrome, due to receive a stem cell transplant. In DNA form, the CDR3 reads TGTGCCAGCAGCTTCGAGGGGCGTAAGGTAGAGACCCAGTACTTC. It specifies CASSFEGRKVETQYF.